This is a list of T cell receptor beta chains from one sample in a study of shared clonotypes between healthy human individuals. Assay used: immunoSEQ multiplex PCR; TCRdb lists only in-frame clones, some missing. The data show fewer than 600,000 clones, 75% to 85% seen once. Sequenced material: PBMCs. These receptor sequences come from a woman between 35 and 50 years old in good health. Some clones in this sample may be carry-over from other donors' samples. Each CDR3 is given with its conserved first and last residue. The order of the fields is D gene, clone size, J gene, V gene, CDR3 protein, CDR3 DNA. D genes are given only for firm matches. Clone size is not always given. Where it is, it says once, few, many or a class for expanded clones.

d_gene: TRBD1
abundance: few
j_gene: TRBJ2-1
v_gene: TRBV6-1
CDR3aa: CASSLGTAPYNEQFF
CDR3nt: TGTGCCAGCAGCCTCGGGACAGCCCCGTACAATGAGCAGTTCTTC

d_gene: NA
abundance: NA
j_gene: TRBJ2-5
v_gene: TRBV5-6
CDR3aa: CASSFSGGTGRSTQYF
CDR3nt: TGTGCCAGCAGCTTCTCAGGCGGAACCGGTCGGTCGACCCAGTACTTC

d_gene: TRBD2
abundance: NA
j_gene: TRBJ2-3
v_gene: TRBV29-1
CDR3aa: CSISSGSSADTQYF
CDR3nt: TGCAGCATATCTAGCGGGAGCTCGGCAGATACGCAGTATTTT

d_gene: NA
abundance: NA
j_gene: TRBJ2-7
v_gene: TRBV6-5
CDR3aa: CARALGMYEQYF
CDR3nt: TGTGCCCGCGCGCTAGGTATGTACGAGCAGTACTTC

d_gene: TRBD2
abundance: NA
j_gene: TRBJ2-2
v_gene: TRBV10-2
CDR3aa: CASSDLGLAGELFF
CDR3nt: TGCGCCAGCAGTGACTTGGGACTAGCGGGGGAGCTGTTTTTT

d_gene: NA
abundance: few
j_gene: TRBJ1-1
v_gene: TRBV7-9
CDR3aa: CASSDTEAFF
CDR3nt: TGTGCCAGCAGCGATACTGAAGCTTTCTTT

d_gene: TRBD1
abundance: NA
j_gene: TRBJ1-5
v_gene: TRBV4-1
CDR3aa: CASSQVPGQGRVNQPQHF
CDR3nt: TGCGCCAGCAGCCAAGTCCCGGGACAGGGAAGGGTCAATCAGCCCCAGCATTTT

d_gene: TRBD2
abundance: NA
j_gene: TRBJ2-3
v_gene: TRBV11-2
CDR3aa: CASSKTQRGDGTDTQYF
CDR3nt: TGTGCCAGCAGTAAAACCCAGCGGGGAGATGGCACAGATACGCAGTATTTT

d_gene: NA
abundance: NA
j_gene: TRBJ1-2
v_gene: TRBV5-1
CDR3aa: CASTLGDSRGGTF
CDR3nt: TGCGCCAGCACCTTGGGTGACAGCCGAGGGGGCACCTTC

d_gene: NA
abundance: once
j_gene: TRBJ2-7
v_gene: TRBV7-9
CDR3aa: CASSLTFSYEQYF
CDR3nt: TGTGCCAGCAGCTTAACGTTTTCTTACGAGCAGTACTTC

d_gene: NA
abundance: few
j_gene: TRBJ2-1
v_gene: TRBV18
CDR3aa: CASSPTGTSSYNEQFF
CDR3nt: TGTGCCAGCTCACCAACAGGGACGAGCTCCTACAATGAGCAGTTCTTC

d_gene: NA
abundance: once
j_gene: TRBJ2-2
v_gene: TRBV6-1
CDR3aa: CASSPRGPNTGELFF
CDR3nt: TGTGCCAGCAGTCCCCGGGGCCCGAACACCGGGGAGCTGTTTTTT

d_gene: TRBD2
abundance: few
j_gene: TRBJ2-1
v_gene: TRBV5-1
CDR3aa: CASSYDGTSLNEQFF
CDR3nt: TGCGCCAGCAGCTACGACGGGACTAGCCTCAATGAGCAGTTCTTC

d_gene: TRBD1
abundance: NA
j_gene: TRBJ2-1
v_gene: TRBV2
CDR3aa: CASRTGVSYNEQFF
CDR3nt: TGTGCCAGCAGAACAGGGGTCTCCTACAATGAGCAGTTCTTC

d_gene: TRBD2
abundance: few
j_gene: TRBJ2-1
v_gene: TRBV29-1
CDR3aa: CSVVGGGFSNEQFF
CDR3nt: TGCAGCGTTGTGGGGGGAGGGTTCTCCAATGAGCAGTTCTTC

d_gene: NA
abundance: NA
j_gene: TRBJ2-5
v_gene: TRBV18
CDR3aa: CASSPSPSSETQYF
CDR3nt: TGTGCCAGCTCACCAAGCCCCTCGTCCGAGACCCAGTACTTC

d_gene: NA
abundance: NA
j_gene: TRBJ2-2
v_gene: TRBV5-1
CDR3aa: CASSPSTRRGTGELFF
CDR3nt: TGCGCCAGCAGCCCCTCGACTAGAAGGGGTACCGGGGAGCTGTTTTTT

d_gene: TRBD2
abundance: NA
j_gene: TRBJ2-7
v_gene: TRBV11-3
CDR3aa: CASSPGTSGFYEQYF
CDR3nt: TGTGCCAGCAGCCCAGGGACTAGCGGATTCTACGAGCAGTACTTC

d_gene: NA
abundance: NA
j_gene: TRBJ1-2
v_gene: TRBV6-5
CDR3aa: CASSYPLGTGRYGYTF
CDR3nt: TGTGCCAGCAGTTACCCCCTCGGTACAGGACGCTATGGCTACACCTTC

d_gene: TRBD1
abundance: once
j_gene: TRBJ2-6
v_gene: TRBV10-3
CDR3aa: CAIKRDRGNSGANVLTF
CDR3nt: TGTGCCATCAAGCGGGACAGGGGGAACTCTGGGGCCAACGTCCTGACTTTC

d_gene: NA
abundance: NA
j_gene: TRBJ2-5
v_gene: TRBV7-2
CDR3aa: CASSFPGSMETQYF
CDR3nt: TGTGCCAGCAGCTTTCCCGGGAGTATGGAGACCCAGTACTTC

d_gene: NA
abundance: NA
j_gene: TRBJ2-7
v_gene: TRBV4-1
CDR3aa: CASSGGNSYEQYF
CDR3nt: TGCGCCAGCAGCGGAGGGAACTCCTACGAGCAGTACTTC

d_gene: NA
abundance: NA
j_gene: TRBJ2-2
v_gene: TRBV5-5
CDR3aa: CASSLALSAGELFF
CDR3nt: TGTGCCAGCAGCTTGGCCTTGTCGGCCGGGGAGCTGTTTTTT

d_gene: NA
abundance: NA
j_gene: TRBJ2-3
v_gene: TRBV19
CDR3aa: CASKGPGPDTQYF
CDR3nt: TGTGCCAGTAAAGGTCCGGGGCCAGATACGCAGTATTTT

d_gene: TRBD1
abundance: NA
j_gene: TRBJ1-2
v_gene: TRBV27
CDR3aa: CASSFTGEGNGYTF
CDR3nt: TGTGCCAGCAGTTTCACAGGGGAAGGAAATGGCTACACCTTC

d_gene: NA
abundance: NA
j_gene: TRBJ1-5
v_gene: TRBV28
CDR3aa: CASSLAHQPQHF
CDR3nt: TGTGCCAGCAGTCTGGCCCATCAGCCCCAGCATTTT

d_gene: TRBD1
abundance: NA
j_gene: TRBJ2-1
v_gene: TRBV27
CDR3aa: CASRKTGQGAVIEQFF
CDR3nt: TGTGCCAGCCGCAAAACGGGACAGGGGGCAGTCATTGAGCAGTTCTTC

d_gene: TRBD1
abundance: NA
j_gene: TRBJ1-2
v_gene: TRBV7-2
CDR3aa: CASSRRDRIYGYTF
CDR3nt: TGTGCCAGCAGCCGACGGGACAGAATATATGGCTACACCTTC

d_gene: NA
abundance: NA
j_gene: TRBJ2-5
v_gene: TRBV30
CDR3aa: CAWSVGRDETQYF
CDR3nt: TGTGCCTGGAGTGTAGGGCGGGATGAGACCCAGTACTTC

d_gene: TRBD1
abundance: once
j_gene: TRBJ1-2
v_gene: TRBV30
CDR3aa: CAWKITQGSGGYTF
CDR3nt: TGTGCCTGGAAAATTACACAGGGGTCAGGAGGCTACACCTTC

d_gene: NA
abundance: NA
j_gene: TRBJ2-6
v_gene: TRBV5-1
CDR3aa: CASSLLGLGANVLTF
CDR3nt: TGCGCCAGCAGCTTGCTGGGGCTAGGGGCCAACGTCCTGACTTTC